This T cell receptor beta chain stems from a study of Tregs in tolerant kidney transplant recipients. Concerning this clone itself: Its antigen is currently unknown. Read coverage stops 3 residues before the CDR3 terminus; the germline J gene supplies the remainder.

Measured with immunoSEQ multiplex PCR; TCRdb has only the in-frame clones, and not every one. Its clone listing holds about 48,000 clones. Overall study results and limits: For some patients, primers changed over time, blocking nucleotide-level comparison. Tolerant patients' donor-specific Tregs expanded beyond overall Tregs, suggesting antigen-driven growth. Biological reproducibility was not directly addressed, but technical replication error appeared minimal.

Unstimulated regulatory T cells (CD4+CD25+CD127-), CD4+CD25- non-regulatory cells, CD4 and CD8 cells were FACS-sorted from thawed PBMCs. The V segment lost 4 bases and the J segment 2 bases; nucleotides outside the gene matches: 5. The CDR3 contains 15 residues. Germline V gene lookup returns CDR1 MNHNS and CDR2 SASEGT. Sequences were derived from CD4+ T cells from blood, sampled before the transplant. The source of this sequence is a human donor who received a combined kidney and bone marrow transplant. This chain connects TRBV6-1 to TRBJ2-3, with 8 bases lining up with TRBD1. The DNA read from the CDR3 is TGTGCCAGCAGTGGGACAGGGTGGGACACAGATACG. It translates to CASSGTGWDTDT. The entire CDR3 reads CASSGTGWDTDTQYF.